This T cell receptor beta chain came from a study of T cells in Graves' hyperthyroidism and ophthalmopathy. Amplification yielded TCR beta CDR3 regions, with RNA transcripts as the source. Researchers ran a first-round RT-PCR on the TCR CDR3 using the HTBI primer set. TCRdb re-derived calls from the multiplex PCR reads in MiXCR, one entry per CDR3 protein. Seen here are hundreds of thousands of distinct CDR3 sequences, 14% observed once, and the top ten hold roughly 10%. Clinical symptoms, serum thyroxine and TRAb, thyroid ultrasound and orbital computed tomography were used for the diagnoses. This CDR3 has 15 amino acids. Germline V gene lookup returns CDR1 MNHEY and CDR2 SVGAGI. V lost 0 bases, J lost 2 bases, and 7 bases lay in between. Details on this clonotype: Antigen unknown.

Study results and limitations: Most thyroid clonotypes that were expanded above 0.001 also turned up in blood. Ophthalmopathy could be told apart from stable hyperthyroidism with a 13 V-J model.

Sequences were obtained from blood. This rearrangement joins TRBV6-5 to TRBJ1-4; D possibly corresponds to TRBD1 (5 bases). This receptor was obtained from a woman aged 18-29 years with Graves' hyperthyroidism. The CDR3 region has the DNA TGTGCCAGCAGTTACTCGCGGGGGACTAATGAAAAACTGTTTTTT. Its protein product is CASSYSRGTNEKLFF.